This TCR beta chain was recorded in a study of regulatory T cells in long-lasting Graves disease (dated by TCRdb to about 2021). Broadly, across the study: Persistent Graves' disease was defined as antithyroid drug treatment for over 5 years with persistently positive TSH receptor autoantibodies. Persistent Graves' disease patients were compared with newly diagnosed Graves' disease patients by peripheral blood TCR sequencing and RNA sequencing. The study was registered as a clinical trial and conducted in China. A total of 35 or so samples were covered by TCR sequencing, comprising some 13 persistent and around 20 newly diagnosed Graves' disease patients. Antithyroid drugs had been taken for approximately 9.5 years on average by persistent Graves' disease patients in the clinical cohort.

The meaning of the sample's time point label: persistent/refractory GD, antithyroid drugs over 5 years with positive TRAb. RNA was extracted from PBMCs in TRIzol for both TCR sequencing and RNA sequencing. Graves' disease was diagnosed according to American Thyroid Association guidelines. Patients were recruited from an endocrinology department in Xi'an, China. From each patient, approximately 9.9 milliliters of peripheral blood was collected into an EDTA anticoagulant tube. Ficoll Paque Plus density gradient separation was used to isolate PBMCs, and no further T cell sorting was performed. RNA quality was checked with an Agilent 2100 Bioanalyzer and agarose gel, and concentration with a NanoDrop 2000. The CDR3, cysteine through phenylalanine, is 15 amino acids long. Left in the record is the CDR3 DNA by itself, 45 bases read in frame from the first base. CDR1 and CDR2 are drawn from the germline V gene (reference sequence): MNHEY, SMNVEV. V and J lose 4 bases and 5 bases, and a span of 17 bases separates them.

The library was produced with multiplex PCR. Data came from an Illumina HiSeq 4000. To build TCR beta libraries, CDR3 regions were amplified by Arm-PCR using iRepertoire HTBI primers. Before sequencing, the PCR products underwent gel purification. As for how the authors treated the data: Gene usage analysis of CDR3 amino acid clonotypes used the 60 to 80 TRBV and about 13 TRBJ segments found across samples. COPE and FqMerger were used to merge the filtered high-quality paired reads into contigs. BLAST was used to align contigs to the IMGT TRBV, TRBD and TRBJ reference genes, and CDR3 was defined following IMGT. Highly expanded clones were defined as clonotypes with a frequency above 0.1%. Shannon entropy was used to measure repertoire diversity, and the Gini coefficient was used to measure V-J evenness. A clonotype was considered public if more than one individual shared it. Using fastp trimming at Q25 and MiXCR clonotype assembly, TCRdb reanalyzed the public sequencing data and kept in-frame beta chains. Every CDR3 protein is listed once, alongside the most common genes and DNA of its rows. The V and J calls follow TCRdb's processing rather than the paper's. The sample profile shows a few hundred thousand distinct CDR3 sequences; around a fifth of them were found once. The ten largest clonotypes hold roughly 7% of the sample.

In this sample, this clonotype turned up a few times. Its antigen is still unknown. The input lacks base qualities; no much larger clone sits a single base away. The paper as a whole reports these results and caveats: The small sample size was acknowledged by the authors as a limitation that may reduce accuracy. Compared with newly diagnosed patients, persistent Graves' disease patients had lower TCR Shannon entropy and fewer highly expanded clones, which suggests clonal expansion. A larger number of public clonotypes was shared among persistent patients (approximately 3,000) than among newly diagnosed patients (roughly 930). Sequencing and analysis were restricted to the TCR beta chain. Because the primary lesion, thyroid tissue, could not be accessed, the study looked at peripheral blood alone. Preferential use of TRBV28, TRBJ1-2 and TRBJ2-5 was observed in persistent disease, whereas TRBV20-1 and TRBJ2-1 were favored in newly diagnosed disease.

The rearranged chain carries TRBV27 and TRBJ2-5; the D gene assignment is perhaps TRBD1 or TRBD2, with each matching 6 bases. The sequencing here drew on peripheral blood mononuclear cells (PBMCs), taken when the disease was refractory, from a patient treated with antithyroid drugs. The sequence was collected from a female donor with Graves disease. The bases are TGTGCCAGCAGTTCGACAGGAGGGTTAGGTGAGACCCAGTACTTC. It translates to CASSSTGGLGETQYF.